This T cell receptor beta chain was sequenced during a study of radiotherapy plus CTLA-4 blockade in lung cancer. Losses at the gene ends were 9 bases for V and 7 bases for J; bases not matched to a gene: 12. From germline, CDR1 is MDHEN and CDR2 SYDVKM. CDR3 length: 15 residues. This table comes from immunoSEQ multiplex PCR, and its TCRdb copy is limited to in-frame clones, with some not included. The sample includes approximately 94,000 clones, roughly 85% seen only once; the top ten take 25%. Sequenced here: peripheral blood, sampled from a patient treated with radiotherapy plus ipilimumab. The sequence was obtained from a human donor with non-small cell lung cancer that progressed on radiotherapy plus ipilimumab. The rearrangement links TRBV28 to TRBJ1-4, with TRBD1 identical over 9 bases. CDR3 in amino acids: CASGPWTGAGEKLFF. Written as DNA, the CDR3 is TGTGCCAGTGGTCCGTGGACAGGGGCGGGTGAAAAACTGTTTTTT.